Below, one T cell receptor beta chain is given with its context. TCRdb's copy holds only in-frame clones and misses some; the assay was immunoSEQ multiplex PCR. In the table there are tens of thousands of clones, 88% of which are singletons. The data originate from a study of blood T cell repertoires in COVID-19. At the level of the study: PBMCs, B-cell-depleted T cells, or T cells were the source of the cDNA or gDNA that made up the material.

With 6 bases removed from V and 0 bases from J, the gap between germline ends came to 9 bases. The CDR3 runs 14 residues. CDR1 and CDR2 from the germline V gene are SNHLY and FYNNEI. The source material was peripheral blood. V usage is TRBV2 and J usage is TRBJ1-5; D is perhaps TRBD1 (6 bases). The sequence was collected from a man aged 65 to 79 with acute or convalescent COVID-19. Here the CDR3 reads CASRQQGSNQPQHF. DNA for the CDR3: TGTGCCAGCAGGCAACAGGGTAGCAATCAGCCCCAGCATTTT.